These T cell receptor beta chains were read from a single sample in a study of blood T cell repertoires in COVID-19. Assay used: immunoSEQ multiplex PCR; TCRdb lists only in-frame clones, some missing. This sample has approximately 140,000 clones, with approximately 87% found just once. Input material: peripheral blood. All receptors derive from a woman aged 40 to 55 with acute or convalescent COVID-19. The CDR3 runs from the conserved cysteine through the conserved F or W. The order of the fields is J gene, D gene, clone size, V gene, CDR3 DNA, CDR3 protein. A D gene is named only where the DNA matches it firmly. The listing skips clone size in some rows; elsewhere it reads once, few, many or a size class.

TRBJ2-1,.,.,TRBV9,TGTGCCAGCAGCGTGGGACTCCCGAGCTCCTACAATGAGCAGTTCTTC,CASSVGLPSSYNEQFF
TRBJ2-4,TRBD2,.,TRBV23-1,TGCGCCAGCAGTCTCCTCGGGGAGGGGTTGGCCAAAAACATTCAGTACTTC,CASSLLGEGLAKNIQYF
TRBJ2-7,TRBD1,.,TRBV19,TGTGCCAGTAGTGAGACAGGGTTCGAGCAGTACTTC,CASSETGFEQYF
TRBJ2-3,.,.,TRBV20-1,TGCAGTGCTAGTGAAATCGGGGGAACAGATACGCAGTATTTT,CSASEIGGTDTQYF
TRBJ2-2,TRBD1,.,TRBV2,TGTGCCAGCAGGGACAGGGGGCGGAGCACCGGGGAGCTGTTTTTT,CASRDRGRSTGELFF
TRBJ1-2,.,.,TRBV20-1,TGCAGTGCTAGTCCATCGGGGAGAGACTATGGCTACACCTTC,CSASPSGRDYGYTF
TRBJ2-3,TRBD2,.,TRBV7-2,TGTGCCAGCAGCTTAGCGATCGGACTAGCGCGGAGCACAGATACGCAGTATTTT,CASSLAIGLARSTDTQYF
TRBJ1-5,TRBD1,.,TRBV6-4,TGTGCCAGCACTCCTAAAGGGGGGACAGCGAATCAGCCCCAGCATTTT,CASTPKGGTANQPQHF
TRBJ2-7,.,.,TRBV7-2,TGTGCCAGCAGCTTAGCGGGTACAGGATCCTACGAGCAGTACTTC,CASSLAGTGSYEQYF
TRBJ1-1,.,.,TRBV28,TGTGCCAGCAGCCCCCCTCAACTTGAAGCTTTCTTT,CASSPPQLEAFF
TRBJ2-5,.,.,TRBV14,TGTGCCAGCAGCCCCGGGAACACAGAGACCCAGTACTTC,CASSPGNTETQYF
TRBJ1-2,TRBD1,.,TRBV7-2,TGTGCCAGCAGCTTAGTGGGCAGGGGGCGGAACTATGGCTACACCTTC,CASSLVGRGRNYGYTF
TRBJ1-2,.,.,TRBV7-6,TGTGCCAGCAGCTTAGCGAGTACAGGTACTGGCGGCTACACCTTC,CASSLASTGTGGYTF
TRBJ2-5,.,.,TRBV5-3,TGTGCCAGAAGCCCCGGAGGCTGCAGACAATCACAAGAGACCCAGTACTTC,CARSPGGCRQSQETQYF
TRBJ1-5,TRBD1,.,TRBV3-1/TRBV3-2,TGTGCCAGCAGCCCCTGGACAGGAGCCAATCAGCCCCAGCATTTT,CASSPWTGANQPQHF
TRBJ2-7,TRBD1,.,TRBV27,TGTGCCAGCAGTCACCGAAGGACAGGGGCTAACGAGCAGTACTTC,CASSHRRTGANEQYF
TRBJ1-3,TRBD1,.,TRBV7-6,TGTGCCAGCAGCTTCGGACAGGCCTCTGGAAACACCATATATTTT,CASSFGQASGNTIYF
TRBJ1-2,.,.,TRBV4-3,TGCGCCAGCAGCCAATATCAGGGGCAGGGCGGCTACACCTTC,CASSQYQGQGGYTF
TRBJ2-5,TRBD2,.,TRBV10-3,TGTGCCATCAGTGAGTCGGGACTAGCGTACGAGACCCAGTACTTC,CAISESGLAYETQYF
TRBJ1-3,.,few,TRBV10-3,TGTGCCATCAGTCCCGGGGGGGGCTCTGGAAACACCATATATTTT,CAISPGGGSGNTIYF
TRBJ1-2,TRBD1,.,TRBV7-3,TGTGCCAGCAGCTTTCAGGGGGCAGTCTATGGCTACACCTTC,CASSFQGAVYGYTF
TRBJ2-7,.,.,TRBV28,TGTGCCAGCAGTTCATCGGAACTTACCGGGATAAATACCTACGAGCAGTACTTC,CASSSSELTGINTYEQYF
TRBJ2-3,TRBD2,.,TRBV5-1,TGCGCCAGCAGCGTAGTAGCGGGAGGGAGCACAGATACGCAGTATTTT,CASSVVAGGSTDTQYF
TRBJ2-3,.,.,TRBV5-6,TGTGCCAGCAGCTTCGTAACTAGAGCAGATACGCAGTATTTT,CASSFVTRADTQYF
TRBJ2-7,TRBD2,.,TRBV6-5,TGTGCCAGCAGTTCCGTATCCGGGACTAAGTACGAGCAGTACTTC,CASSSVSGTKYEQYF
TRBJ2-3,.,.,TRBV5-1,TGCGCCAGCAGCTTGGTTGGCACAGCTAGCACAGATACGCAGTATTTT,CASSLVGTASTDTQYF
TRBJ2-7,.,.,TRBV5-4,TGTGCCAGCAGCTTGGGGGCTAGCGTGTACTACGAGCAGTACTTC,CASSLGASVYYEQYF
TRBJ1-2,TRBD1,.,TRBV30,TGTGCCTGGAGTGTTCAGGGGGCGTTAGTCTACACCTTC,CAWSVQGALVYTF
TRBJ2-1,.,few,TRBV7-2,TGTGCCAGCAGCCCCGCGTTAAAGTCCTCCTACAATGAGCAGTTCTTC,CASSPALKSSYNEQFF
TRBJ2-3,.,.,TRBV27,TGTGCCAGCAGTCTTTCCGCGCGGTTGTTCTCAGATACGCAGTATTTT,CASSLSARLFSDTQYF
TRBJ1-2,.,.,TRBV7-3,TGTGCCAGCAGCTTGGACTATACCTTC,CASSLDYTF
TRBJ1-2,.,few,TRBV12-1,TGTGCCAGCAGCTCCCCACGGGGGGTAATGGGGAACTATGGCTACACCTTC,CASSSPRGVMGNYGYTF
TRBJ2-2,.,.,TRBV15,TGTGCCACCAGTGGGCCCTCGAACACCGGGGAGCTGTTTTTT,CATSGPSNTGELFF
TRBJ2-1,TRBD2,.,TRBV5-1,TGCGCCAGCAGCTTGGTAGCGGGGGGCCCCTACAATGAGCAGTTCTTC,CASSLVAGGPYNEQFF
TRBJ2-1,TRBD2,.,TRBV4-3,TGCGCCAGCAGCCTTCTAGCGGGGACCTACAATGAGCAGTTCTTC,CASSLLAGTYNEQFF
TRBJ2-3,.,.,TRBV7-3,TGTGCCAGCAGCTTATTTCTCCTCAGCACAGATACGCAGTATTTT,CASSLFLLSTDTQYF
TRBJ2-1,TRBD2,.,TRBV13,TGTGCCAGCGGACTAGCGGGGTCCTACAATGAGCAGTTCTTC,CASGLAGSYNEQFF
TRBJ1-4,TRBD1,.,TRBV7-2,TGTGCCAGCAGCCCTATGACAGGGGGCGGGGGAGAAAAACTGTTTTTT,CASSPMTGGGGEKLFF
TRBJ1-2,TRBD1,.,TRBV5-1,TGCGCCAGCAGCCCAGACAGGGGCAAAGGCTACACCTTC,CASSPDRGKGYTF
TRBJ1-2,TRBD1,.,TRBV15,TGTGCCACCAGCGCCCGACAGGGGGCTAACTATGGCTACACCTTC,CATSARQGANYGYTF
TRBJ2-7,.,.,TRBV5-4,TGTGCCAGCAGCCCTACAGGAACCTCCTACGAGCAGTACTTC,CASSPTGTSYEQYF
TRBJ1-1,.,once,TRBV2,TGTGCCAGCACTCTTTATGGGGGGGTCACTGAAGCTTTCTTT,CASTLYGGVTEAFF
TRBJ2-1,.,.,TRBV11-2,TGTGCCAGCAGCCACGGAACCGGACTGGATGAGCAGTTCTTC,CASSHGTGLDEQFF
TRBJ2-2,TRBD2,.,TRBV3-1/TRBV3-2,TGTGCCAGCAGTCAGCCGGGACTAGTAGGGACCGGGGAGCTGTTTTTT,CASSQPGLVGTGELFF
TRBJ2-7,.,.,TRBV10-3,TGTGCCATCAGTGAGCGTCCGGGTTCCTACGAGCAGTACTTC,CAISERPGSYEQYF
TRBJ1-1,.,.,TRBV28,TGTGCCAGCAGTTTAAAATGGACAGTCCTGAACACTGAAGCTTTCTTT,CASSLKWTVLNTEAFF